Listed below are T cell receptor beta chains from one sample, sequenced in a study of PD-1 blockade in classical Hodgkin lymphoma. Sequenced by immunoSEQ multiplex PCR; TCRdb stores in-frame clones only, minus some. The sample carries roughly 32,000 clones, roughly 90% recorded once. The starting material was CD4+ T cells from blood, obtained before the fourth cycle of nivolumab. These receptors were collected from a human donor with classical Hodgkin lymphoma. CDR3s include the opening cysteine and the closing phenylalanine or tryptophan. The D gene is left open where the match is weak. A row's size may be missing; if present it is once, few, many or a size class.

CDR3nt: TGTGCCAGCAGGCGGACAAAATATAGGGGCGAGCAGTACTTC
CDR3aa: CASRRTKYRGEQYF
j_gene: TRBJ2-7
abundance: -
d_gene: -
v_gene: TRBV5-6

CDR3nt: TGTGCCAGCTCACCTCCGGGGGGACATCAGCCCCAGCATTTT
CDR3aa: CASSPPGGHQPQHF
j_gene: TRBJ1-5
abundance: -
d_gene: -
v_gene: TRBV18

CDR3nt: TGTGCCAGCAGACCGTTAGGGACAGGGGGCCGGAACGAGCAGTACTTC
CDR3aa: CASRPLGTGGRNEQYF
j_gene: TRBJ2-7
abundance: -
d_gene: TRBD1
v_gene: TRBV28

CDR3nt: TGCGCCAGCAGCTGGACTAGCGGGAGAGTAGCAGATACGCAGTATTTT
CDR3aa: CASSWTSGRVADTQYF
j_gene: TRBJ2-3
abundance: -
d_gene: TRBD2
v_gene: TRBV5-1

CDR3nt: TGTGCCAGCAGTCGCGACAGGTTTCCCAATTACGAGCAGTACTTC
CDR3aa: CASSRDRFPNYEQYF
j_gene: TRBJ2-7
abundance: -
d_gene: -
v_gene: TRBV2

CDR3nt: TGCGCCAGCAGCTCCCTAGCGGGAGGGCCCCTTACTAACTACGAGCAGTACTTC
CDR3aa: CASSSLAGGPLTNYEQYF
j_gene: TRBJ2-7
abundance: -
d_gene: TRBD2
v_gene: TRBV5-1

CDR3nt: TGCGCCAGCAGCGGACAGCCTGCCCTGGGGCAGTACTTC
CDR3aa: CASSGQPALGQYF
j_gene: TRBJ2-7
abundance: -
d_gene: -
v_gene: TRBV5-1

CDR3nt: TGTGCCAGTAGTACCTGGGCGGCCAGCTCCTACGAGCAGTACTTC
CDR3aa: CASSTWAASSYEQYF
j_gene: TRBJ2-7
abundance: once
d_gene: -
v_gene: TRBV19

CDR3nt: TGTGCCAGCAGCCCGACTGGGAATGAGCAGTTCTTC
CDR3aa: CASSPTGNEQFF
j_gene: TRBJ2-1
abundance: -
d_gene: -
v_gene: TRBV6-6

CDR3nt: TGTGCCAGCAGTTCGCAGGGGATCACTGAAGCTTTCTTT
CDR3aa: CASSSQGITEAFF
j_gene: TRBJ1-1
abundance: -
d_gene: -
v_gene: TRBV28

CDR3nt: TGCGCCAGCAGCGGAAGAAGCAATCAGCCCCAGCATTTT
CDR3aa: CASSGRSNQPQHF
j_gene: TRBJ1-5
abundance: few
d_gene: -
v_gene: TRBV4-1

CDR3nt: TGTGCCAGCAGTTGGAGGTGGAAAACCTCCACAGATACGCAGTATTTT
CDR3aa: CASSWRWKTSTDTQYF
j_gene: TRBJ2-3
abundance: -
d_gene: -
v_gene: TRBV5-6

CDR3nt: TGTGCCAGCAGCCCCGGGGGAGCGGTATACAATGAGCAGTTCTTC
CDR3aa: CASSPGGAVYNEQFF
j_gene: TRBJ2-1
abundance: -
d_gene: -
v_gene: TRBV7-2

CDR3nt: TGCGCCAGCGCCCCCGCGGGCGGTGAAGCTTTCTTT
CDR3aa: CASAPAGGEAFF
j_gene: TRBJ1-1
abundance: few
d_gene: -
v_gene: TRBV10-1

CDR3nt: TGTGCCAGCAGTGAACTCGGCGGAAAGACTACCTACGAGCAGTACTTC
CDR3aa: CASSELGGKTTYEQYF
j_gene: TRBJ2-7
abundance: -
d_gene: -
v_gene: TRBV25-1

CDR3nt: TGTGCCACCCTCCCGCATGGACAGGGGGACACTGAAGCTTTCTTT
CDR3aa: CATLPHGQGDTEAFF
j_gene: TRBJ1-1
abundance: -
d_gene: TRBD1
v_gene: TRBV14

CDR3nt: TGTGCCAGCAGTGCAACTATGGGGGGCTACGAGCAGTACTTC
CDR3aa: CASSATMGGYEQYF
j_gene: TRBJ2-7
abundance: few
d_gene: -
v_gene: TRBV6-5

CDR3nt: TGTGCCAGCAGTCTAGCCGGACAGTCCTCCTACGAGCAGTACTTC
CDR3aa: CASSLAGQSSYEQYF
j_gene: TRBJ2-7
abundance: -
d_gene: -
v_gene: TRBV28

CDR3nt: TGTGCCAGCATGGTGGCGGAGACCCAGTACTTC
CDR3aa: CASMVAETQYF
j_gene: TRBJ2-5
abundance: -
d_gene: -
v_gene: TRBV6-6

CDR3nt: TGTGCCAGTAGTGCCGACAGGGTAGCGGGGCAGCCCCAGCATTTT
CDR3aa: CASSADRVAGQPQHF
j_gene: TRBJ1-5
abundance: once
d_gene: TRBD1
v_gene: TRBV19

CDR3nt: TGTGCCAGCAGTGTCTTAGGGAGCGAGCAGTACTTC
CDR3aa: CASSVLGSEQYF
j_gene: TRBJ2-7
abundance: -
d_gene: -
v_gene: TRBV6-4

CDR3nt: TGTGCCAGCTCCGCTGCGGGAGGCCGTGTGATGGAGCAGTTCTTC
CDR3aa: CASSAAGGRVMEQFF
j_gene: TRBJ2-1
abundance: -
d_gene: TRBD2
v_gene: TRBV6-1

CDR3nt: TGTGCCAGCAGCTTCGACTCCGGGACAGGGTTAGGCGAGCAGTACTTC
CDR3aa: CASSFDSGTGLGEQYF
j_gene: TRBJ2-7
abundance: -
d_gene: TRBD1
v_gene: TRBV5-6

CDR3nt: TGTGCCAGCAGCGTAGTAACCAGTGTCGGCTACACCTTC
CDR3aa: CASSVVTSVGYTF
j_gene: TRBJ1-2
abundance: -
d_gene: -
v_gene: TRBV9

CDR3nt: TGTGCCAGCAGTTACTGGGGAGCGGGAGCCACAGATACGCAGTATTTT
CDR3aa: CASSYWGAGATDTQYF
j_gene: TRBJ2-3
abundance: -
d_gene: TRBD2
v_gene: TRBV6-6

CDR3nt: TGTGCCTGGAGTGTAGGTGGGGCAAGCTCTGGGGCCAACGTCCTGACTTTC
CDR3aa: CAWSVGGASSGANVLTF
j_gene: TRBJ2-6
abundance: -
d_gene: -
v_gene: TRBV30

CDR3nt: TGTGCCAGCAGGAAAACAGATACGCAGTATTTT
CDR3aa: CASRKTDTQYF
j_gene: TRBJ2-3
abundance: -
d_gene: -
v_gene: TRBV6-1